This record looks at one T cell receptor (beta chain) sequence and its context. The antigen remains undetermined. CDR1 and CDR2 (germline): LNHNV, YYDKDF (reference sequence). This CDR3 comprises 15 residues. With 1 base clipped from V and 10 bases from J, the junction kept 9 bases outside the gene matches. This table comes from immunoSEQ multiplex PCR, and its TCRdb copy is limited to in-frame clones, with some not included. The table has just under 50,000 clones, about 88% seen once. This entry is derived from a study of graft-versus-host responses after intestinal transplantation. This receptor was obtained from a human donor who was the organ donor for an intestinal transplant. The chain couples TRBV15 to TRBJ1-2, with 10 bases matching TRBD1. Source: unstimulated CD4+ T cells sorted from spleen or lymph node cells, taken before transplant. The chain's CDR3 is CATSRGFGTGEVYTF. The CDR3 nucleotides read TGTGCCACCAGCAGAGGATTCGGGACAGGGGAAGTCTACACCTTC. Full variable domain (rest looked up from reference TRBV15 and TRBJ1-2): DAMVIQNPRYQVTQFGKPVTLSCSQTLNHNVMYWYQQKSSQAPKLLFHYYDKDFNNEADTPDNFQSRRPNTSFCFLDIRSPGLGDTAMYLCATSRGFGTGEVYTFGSGTRLTVV.